This T cell receptor beta chain is drawn from a study of OX40 agonist ivuxolimab in advanced cancers. Some clones are missing from TCRdb's copy, which holds only in-frame ones; the method was immunoSEQ multiplex PCR. Of 25,000 to 35,000 clones in the sample, 79% were seen once. CDR3 length: 14 residues. J was trimmed by 3 bases and V by 2 bases; bases with no gene match: 4. Germline V gene data show CDR1 as SGHVS and CDR2 as FQNEAQ. This clone was found once. The chain carries TRBV7-8 and TRBJ2-7; the match to TRBD1 covers 7 bases. This TCR was sampled from an adult with an advanced solid tumor such as melanoma, head and neck, liver or kidney cancer. Sequenced material: CD4+ or CD8+ T cells sorted from blood, taken in a trial of the OX40 agonist ivuxolimab. The CDR3 reads CASSLRQGLYEQYF. DNA for the CDR3: TGTGCCAGCAGCTTAAGACAGGGCCTCTACGAGCAGTACTTC.